Listed below are T cell receptor beta chains from one sample, sequenced in a study of cytomegalovirus exposure and HLA in healthy donors. Libraries were prepared by immunoSEQ multiplex PCR; TCRdb keeps only in-frame clonotypes and omits some of them. The sample lists about 110,000 clones; around nine tenths were seen once. Sequenced: PBMCs. These receptors originate from a woman aged 18-29 years in good health and CMV-seronegative. Both conserved end residues are part of each CDR3. The D gene is left open where the match is weak. The listing skips clone size in some rows; elsewhere it reads once, few, many or a size class.

- 13 TRBJ1-1 - TRBV2 TGTGCCAGCTATGGACAGACAAACACTGAAGCTTTCTTT CASYGQTNTEAFF
- 13 TRBJ1-1 TRBD1 TRBV30 TGTGCCTGGGGCAGGGGGACGGACACTGAAGCTTTCTTT CAWGRGTDTEAFF
few 16 TRBJ2-7 TRBD1 TRBV7-2 TGTGCCAGCAGCTTCCCGGCGACAGGGGGTTTCTACGAGCAGTACTTC CASSFPATGGFYEQYF
once 15 TRBJ1-2 - TRBV28 TGTGCCAGCAGTACACCCGGACATGGGGACTATGGCTACACCTTC CASSTPGHGDYGYTF
- 15 TRBJ2-1 TRBD2 TRBV7-9 TGTGCCAGCAGGAAAAGCGGGACCTCCTACAATGAGCAGTTCTTC CASRKSGTSYNEQFF
- 16 TRBJ1-1 TRBD1 TRBV29-1 TGCAGCGCTAAACTTTCTTCCAGGGGGCTGAACACTGAAGCTTTCTTT CSAKLSSRGLNTEAFF
- 15 TRBJ1-6 - TRBV2 TGTGCCAGCAGTGAACTCGAGGCCATTAATTCACCCCTCCACTTT CASSELEAINSPLHF
many 16 TRBJ2-7 - TRBV4-2 TGTGCCAGCAGCCTCCCCGGGTCAGGGGAAGTAGAGGAGCAGTACTTC CASSLPGSGEVEEQYF
- 17 TRBJ2-3 - TRBV27 TGTGCCAGCAGTAGCTTCCGGGACACCCATAGTGCAGATACGCAGTATTTT CASSSFRDTHSADTQYF
- 14 TRBJ2-2 - TRBV19 TGTGCCAGTAGTTTAACAGGCTACACCGGGGAGCTGTTTTTT CASSLTGYTGELFF
- 14 TRBJ2-5 - TRBV14 TGTGCCAGCAGCCAAGTTAACCCCGGGGAGACCCAGTACTTC CASSQVNPGETQYF
- 18 TRBJ1-1 TRBD1 TRBV19 TGTGCCAGTAGTATTCGGGCAATTACAGGGGGTTTAAACACTGAAGCTTTCTTT CASSIRAITGGLNTEAFF
once 15 TRBJ2-7 - TRBV4-3 TGCGCCAGCAGCCCTATACATTCGGTCTCGGGCGAGCAGTACTTC CASSPIHSVSGEQYF
- 14 TRBJ2-3 - TRBV6-1 TGTGCCAGCAGTGGTCTTCTAGCAATTGGTACGCAGTATTTT CASSGLLAIGTQYF
- 14 TRBJ1-2 TRBD1 TRBV7-8 TGTGCCAGCAGCCAGGACAGGGTTGACTATGGCTACACCTTC CASSQDRVDYGYTF
- 15 TRBJ2-3 - TRBV6-5 TGTGCCAGCAGTTTTTGGGGCAGCAGCACAGATACGCAGTATTTT CASSFWGSSTDTQYF
- 13 TRBJ2-5 - TRBV4-3 TGCGCCAGCAGCCAAGGGACAGAAGAGACCCAGTACTTC CASSQGTEETQYF
- 14 TRBJ2-2 - TRBV5-1 TGCGCCAGCAGCTTGGAGCCCCCGAACGGGGAGCTGTTTTTT CASSLEPPNGELFF
- 15 TRBJ2-1 - TRBV28 TGTGCCAGCACCCACTCCTCCGAGGGATACAATGAGCAGTTCTTC CASTHSSEGYNEQFF
- 16 TRBJ2-1 TRBD1 TRBV19 TGTGCCAGTAGTATCTCCGGGACAGGGTCCTACAATGAGCAGTTCTTC CASSISGTGSYNEQFF
- 15 TRBJ2-3 - TRBV13 TGTGCCAGCAGCTCCCCCCGGGGGACTACAGATACGCAGTATTTT CASSSPRGTTDTQYF
- 15 TRBJ2-1 - TRBV28 TGTGCCAGCAGTTCCTGGACAGGAGCGGGGACTAGTATCTTCTTC CASSSWTGAGTSIFF
- 15 TRBJ1-1 TRBD1 TRBV15 TGTGCCACCTTAAATCCCGGGACAGGGGGCCCTGTCGCTTTCTTT CATLNPGTGGPVAFF
few 15 TRBJ2-3 - TRBV6-4 TGTGCCAGCAGTCCCGGACTGGACGGCACAGATACGCAGTATTTT CASSPGLDGTDTQYF
- 13 TRBJ1-1 - TRBV28 TGTGCCAGCAGTTTATTTCGGGTCCCTGAAGCTTTCTTT CASSLFRVPEAFF
- 14 TRBJ1-1 - TRBV27 TGTGCCAGCAGGGTTGGGGCGGTCAACACTGAAGCTTTCTTT CASRVGAVNTEAFF
- 19 TRBJ1-5 TRBD1 TRBV10-1 TGCGCCAGCAGTGAGTCGACGGACAGGGGAGGCATCAGCAATCAGCCCCAGCATTTT CASSESTDRGGISNQPQHF